This TCR beta chain is from a study of shared clonotypes between healthy human individuals. In the study overall: Every donor yielded three CD4 naive, three CD4 memory, two CD8 naive and one CD8 memory plate.

Germline CDR1 KGHSH, CDR2 LQKENI. V gave up 6 bases and J gave up 5 bases; unmatched junction bases: 9. CDR3 length: 15 amino acids. Sorted-subset replicate PCR reactions contained 200 to 250 ng DNA, corresponding to around 30,000 T cell genomes. The method was immunoSEQ multiplex PCR; TCRdb's version includes in-frame clones alone and lacks a portion of them. The sample consists of just under 350,000 clones, around 79% of them appearing once. The donor population consisted of healthy HIV-negative adults with no recent acute infections or vaccinations. The investigators split CD4+ cells into a CD45RA+ naive subset and a CD45RA-negative memory subset.

The sample taken for sequencing was memory CD4+ T cells sorted from blood. Subset described: CD45RA-negative fraction. The receptor comes from a man aged 25-45 years in good health. This chain connects TRBV18 to TRBJ2-5; 10 nucleotides agree with TRBD1. This chain's CDR3 is CASSHGTGAFETQYF. The CDR3 DNA reads TGTGCCAGCTCTCACGGGACAGGGGCGTTCGAGACCCAGTACTTC.